A single T cell receptor beta chain is shown here with its context. Its antigen is still unknown. Assay used: immunoSEQ multiplex PCR; TCRdb lists only in-frame clones, some missing. The sample lists roughly 150,000 clones, about nine tenths seen once, with more than 3% in the top ten. The data were taken from a study of T cell responses to AZD1222 COVID-19 vaccine. The study's findings and limits: Clonal diversity may have been underestimated in mostly white British donors.

Trimming left V 7 bases short and J 2 bases short, with 11 bases between. The CDR3 consists of 13 residues. Germline loops: CDR1 SNHLY, CDR2 FYNNEI. The sample was peripheral blood, taken on day 0 of MenACWY control vaccination. This chain links TRBV2 with TRBJ1-2; D remains ambiguous. This sequence originates from an adult in good health. CDR3 nucleotides: TGTGCCAGCAAGGGCAGGCCGAACTATGGCTACACCTTC. Translated, it gives CASKGRPNYGYTF.